These 27 T cell receptor beta chains were sequenced from one sample in a study of a mutant IDH1 vaccine in newly diagnosed glioma. Which antigens these TCRs recognize remains unknown. Assay: immunoSEQ multiplex PCR; the TCRdb copy retains only in-frame clones and omits some. The table includes fewer than 90,000 clones, approximately 81% detected once. Described time point: week 35, safety follow-up. In the vaccine, a single dose held 300 ug of the mutant IDH1 20-mer peptide, along with topical imiquimod. Material: PBMCs, obtained from a glioma patient whose treatment included an IDH1 peptide vaccine. The receptors were sampled from a man in his late teens or twenties with glioma.

This clone was found once. CDR3 sequence: CASSIDDFSGNTIYF. DNA of the CDR3: TGTGCCAGTAGTATAGATGACTTCTCTGGAAACACCATATATTTT. The rearrangement uses TRBV19 and TRBJ1-3, with D uncertain. Germline CDR1 and CDR2: LNHDA and SQIVND (reference sequence). CDR3 length: 15 amino acids. V dropped 0 bases and J dropped 0 bases, with 6 bases sitting between them.

The V gene is TRBV5-8, the J gene TRBJ1-3; D unclear. The CDR3 consists of 12 residues. Between the trimmed V and J ends, which lost 0 bases and 4 bases, there was a span of 2 bases. Germline V gene sequence: CDR1 SGHTS, CDR2 YDEGEE. The CDR3 here is CASSLVGNTIYF. DNA of the CDR3: TGTGCCAGCAGCTTGGTGGGAAACACCATATATTTT.

This clone was counted only a few times. This chain connects TRBV11-3 to TRBJ2-5; 7 bases fit TRBD1. Germline V gene lookup returns CDR1 SGHNT and CDR2 YENEEA. With V trimmed by 5 bases and J by 0 bases, 3 bases remained unmatched. The CDR3 consists of 14 residues. The CDR3 DNA follows: TGTGCCAGCAGCGATGACAGGGACCAAGAGACCCAGTACTTC. Translating gives CASSDDRDQETQYF. The full variable domain, in which reference TRBV11-3 and TRBJ2-5 provide the parts outside the CDR3, is EAGVVQSPRYKIIEKKQPVAFWCNPISGHNTLYWYLQNLGQGPELLIRYENEEAVDDSQLPKDRFSAERLKGVDSTLKIQPAELGDSAVYLCASSDDRDQETQYFGPGTRLLVL.

The V and J genes are TRBV4-3 and TRBJ1-6; no clear D gene. CDR1 and CDR2 from the germline V gene are LGHNA and YSLEER. V lost 1 base and J lost 9, with 10 bases in between. This CDR3 comprises 14 residues. The DNA for the CDR3 is TGCGCCAGCAGCCAAGCGGCCAATTCTTCACCCCTCCACTTT. Translating gives CASSQAANSSPLHF.

This clone was counted a single time. The chain joins TRBV7-9 to TRBJ2-7; the D is unclear. CDR3 size: 12 residues. CDR1 is SEHNR, CDR2 FQNEAQ, per germline (reference sequence). Trimming left V 3 bases short and J 7 bases short, with 10 bases between. CDR3 region: CASSFSVQEQYF. Written as DNA, the CDR3 is TGTGCCAGCAGCTTCTCGGTCCAGGAGCAGTACTTC.

The V and J genes are TRBV6-6 and TRBJ2-7, with 9 bases lining up with TRBD1. The CDR3 totals 15 residues. Trimming took 2 bases from V and 5 from J; bases not matched to a gene: 7. Germline lookup yields CDR1 MNHNY and CDR2 SVGAGI (reference sequence). Here the CDR3 reads CASSYGTGTGDEQYF. The CDR3 nucleotides are TGTGCCAGCAGTTACGGGACAGGGACTGGGGACGAGCAGTACTTC.

The table lists this clone with a few counts. V gene TRBV19 combines with J gene TRBJ2-7, with unresolved D. CDR3 length: 14 amino acids. The germline gives CDR1 LNHDA, CDR2 SQIVND (reference sequence). Trimming took off 7 bases at V and 9 bases at J, with 22 bases between the two ends. The CDR3 region has the DNA TGTGCCAGTACACCGCAGCCGTGGATAGGTGTGCAGTACTTC. Residues: CASTPQPWIGVQYF.

The genes are TRBV2 and TRBJ1-2; D gene uncertain. Trimming took 11 bases from V and 7 from J, leaving 17 bases between them. CDR3 size: 12 residues. From germline, CDR1 is SNHLY and CDR2 FYNNEI. In nucleotides, the CDR3 is TGTGCCGGGAGGTGGGGAAGTGGTGGCTACACCTTC. It specifies CAGRWGSGGYTF. Looking up the rest from reference TRBV2 and TRBJ1-2 gives the full variable domain: EPEVTQTPSHQVTQMGQEVILRCVPISNHLYFYWYRQILGQKVEFLVSFYNNEISEKSEIFDDQFSVERPDGSNFTLKIRSTKLEDSAMYFCAGRWGSGGYTFGSGTRLTVV.

This chain links TRBV30 with TRBJ1-4; 7 bases fit TRBD1. The CDR3 covers 17 residues. Germline values: CDR1 GTSNPN, CDR2 SVGIG (reference sequence). Trimming removed 0 bases from V and 4 bases from J; junction bases left unmatched: 11. CDR3 in DNA: TGTGCCTGGAGTGTAAGGTTTCGGGGACAGCGTAATGAAAAACTGTTTTTT. Translating gives CAWSVRFRGQRNEKLFF.

V is TRBV7-6 and J is TRBJ2-1, with TRBD2 identical over 12 bases. Germline CDR1 reads SGHVS; CDR2 reads FNYEAQ. This CDR3 is 15 amino acids long. With V trimmed by 4 bases and J by 6 bases, 4 bases remained unmatched. The CDR3 reads CASSSRTSGTNEQFF. The CDR3, as DNA: TGTGCCAGCAGCTCAAGGACTAGCGGGACCAATGAGCAGTTCTTC.

This clone has a single count. The chain uses TRBV4-2 and TRBJ1-4, with D possibly matching TRBD1 (6 bases). Germline lookup yields CDR1 LGHNA and CDR2 YNFKEQ. V shed 3 bases and J shed 7 bases, with 18 bases lying between them. The CDR3 covers 16 residues. CDR3 residues: CASSHDVKAGVEKLFF. The CDR3 DNA follows: TGTGCCAGCAGCCATGATGTGAAGGCAGGGGTTGAAAAACTGTTTTTT.

The DNA of the CDR3 is TGTGCCAGCAGTTATTGGAATAACTATGGCTACACCTTC. Its translation is CASSYWNNYGYTF. The chain joins TRBV6-5 to TRBJ1-2; no clear D. The CDR3 sequence is 13 residues long. Germline-derived CDR1 and CDR2 are MNHEY and SVGAGI. V lost 3 bases to trimming and J lost 1 base, with 6 bases between them.

The chain employs TRBV6-5 and TRBJ2-7, with D uncertain. Trimming took off 6 bases at V and 1 base at J, with 10 bases between the two ends. Per the germline V gene, CDR1 is MNHEY and CDR2 is SVGAGI. The CDR3 loop spans 13 amino acids. The CDR3 spells CASRNGGSYEQYF. The CDR3 DNA follows: TGTGCCAGCAGGAACGGCGGTTCCTACGAGCAGTACTTC.

V is TRBV30 and J is TRBJ1-6; 7 positions agree with TRBD1. J lost 4 bases, V lost 4 bases, and 13 bases had no gene match. Germline CDR1 and CDR2: GTSNPN and SVGIG (reference sequence). The CDR3 is made up of 17 amino acids. CDR3 protein: CAWTHDRESGYNSPLHF. DNA of the CDR3: TGTGCCTGGACCCACGACAGGGAAAGTGGATATAATTCACCCCTCCACTTT.

J is TRBJ1-1 and V is TRBV28, with unresolved D. CDR3 size: 14 residues. The V and J ends lost 3 bases and 6 bases respectively, with 14 bases between them. CDR1 and CDR2 (germline): MDHEN, SYDVKM. CDR3 in amino acids: CASSLPPTQPEAFF. The CDR3 bases are TGTGCCAGCAGTTTGCCCCCGACACAACCTGAAGCTTTCTTT.

The chain joins TRBV30 to TRBJ2-7; possible D gene TRBD1, 6 bases. Trimming took off 3 bases at V and 3 bases at J, with 21 bases between the two ends. The germline gives CDR1 GTSNPN, CDR2 SVGIG (reference sequence). The CDR3 has 16 residues. CDR3 protein: CAWSEDRPGYFYEQYF. In DNA form, the CDR3 reads TGTGCCTGGAGCGAAGACAGGCCGGGCTACTTCTACGAGCAGTACTTC.

This rearrangement joins TRBV7-2 to TRBJ1-2, with 9 bases lining up with TRBD1. With V trimmed by 6 bases and J by 7 bases, 3 bases remained unmatched. The CDR3 has 12 residues. Germline CDR1 reads SGHTA; CDR2 reads FQGNSA. Written as DNA, the CDR3 is TGTGCCAGCAGGGGACAGGGAAGTGGCTACACCTTC. It is translated as CASRGQGSGYTF.

V usage is TRBV30 and J usage is TRBJ2-5, with a tentative D call TRBD1 (6 bases). CDR1 is GTSNPN, CDR2 SVGIG, per germline (reference sequence). The CDR3 extends over 16 amino acids. Deletions cut 1 base from V and 2 bases from J, with 17 bases between. The CDR3 here is CAWSAWGWGRQETQYF. The CDR3 nucleotides are TGTGCCTGGAGTGCGTGGGGATGGGGGCGACAAGAGACCCAGTACTTC. Full variable domain (missing parts from reference TRBV30 and TRBJ2-5): SQTIHQWPATLVQPVGSPLSLECTVEGTSNPNLYWYRQAAGRGLQLLFYSVGIGQISSEVPQNLSASRPQDRQFILSSKKLLLSDSGFYLCAWSAWGWGRQETQYFGPGTRLLVL.

This clone was seen once. The chain recombines TRBV28 with TRBJ1-2; D remains ambiguous. The V end was cut by 1 base, the J end by 4 bases, with 7 bases between. Germline CDR1 is MDHEN and CDR2 is SYDVKM. The CDR3 loop spans 13 amino acids. This chain's CDR3 is CASSLSGFYGYTF. CDR3 in DNA: TGTGCCAGCAGTTTATCGGGGTTCTATGGCTACACCTTC.

The V gene is TRBV7-8, the J gene TRBJ2-7; 8 bases agree with TRBD2. The junction had 4 bases not matched to a gene; V was cut back by 9 bases and J by 6 bases. The CDR3 loop spans 11 amino acids. Germline loops: CDR1 SGHVS, CDR2 FQNEAQ. The CDR3 here is CASRGGFEQYF. CDR3 sequence (DNA): TGTGCCAGTCGGGGGGGTTTCGAGCAGTACTTC.

The V call is TRBV2, the J call TRBJ1-1; D is perhaps TRBD1 (5 bases). The CDR3 consists of 15 residues. The germline V gene has CDR1 SNHLY and CDR2 FYNNEI. V was cut by 4 bases and J by 7 bases, with 19 bases left in between. DNA for the CDR3: TGTGCCAGCAGTGGCGGACACGGTAGTATGTATGAAGCTTTCTTT. Residues: CASSGGHGSMYEAFF.

This clone has a handful of counts. This sequence joins TRBV27 and TRBJ2-7; 10 positions agree with TRBD1. Germline V gene lookup returns CDR1 MNHEY and CDR2 SMNVEV (reference sequence). Trimming removed 3 bases from V and 3 bases from J; junction bases left unmatched: 2. This CDR3 is 14 amino acids long. This CDR3 reads CASSFGTGVYEQYF. The CDR3 nucleotides are TGTGCCAGCAGTTTCGGGACAGGGGTCTACGAGCAGTACTTC.

The rearrangement uses TRBV6-5 and TRBJ1-1; the D is unclear. The ends were cut back, 1 base at V and 5 bases at J, with 14 bases in the middle. The CDR3 contains 15 residues. Looked up from germline, CDR1 is MNHEY and CDR2 is SVGAGI. CDR3 sequence (DNA): TGTGCCAGCAGTTACTTGGCGTCGTTAGGGACTGAAGCTTTCTTT. This encodes CASSYLASLGTEAFF.

The CDR3 DNA reads as TGTGCCAGCAGCTTAGCAGGGACCCCATACTACGAGCAGTACTTC. Its protein is CASSLAGTPYYEQYF. V and J are TRBV11-1 and TRBJ2-7; D possibly matches TRBD1 or TRBD2 (5 bases each). The CDR3 totals 15 residues. CDR1 is SGHAT, CDR2 FQDESV, per germline (reference sequence). Trimming left V 0 bases short and J 3 bases short, with 12 bases between. Full variable domain (outside the CDR3, taken from reference TRBV11-1 and TRBJ2-7): EAEVAQSPRYKITEKSQAVAFWCDPISGHATLYWYRQILGQGPELLVQFQDESVVDDSQLPKDRFSAERLKGVDSTLKIQPAELGDSAMYLCASSLAGTPYYEQYFGPGTRLTVT.

V is TRBV7-8 and J is TRBJ2-2, with D perhaps matching TRBD1 or TRBD2 (7 bases each). This CDR3 is built from 14 residues. Germline V gene lookup returns CDR1 SGHVS and CDR2 FQNEAQ. Trimming took off 5 bases at V and 4 bases at J, with 11 bases between the two ends. The CDR3 nucleotides are TGTGCCAGCAGCGGCAGGGGGGGCACCGGGGAGCTGTTTTTT. Its protein is CASSGRGGTGELFF.

The rearrangement uses TRBV7-9 and TRBJ1-1; no clear D gene. Germline assignment: CDR1 SEHNR and CDR2 FQNEAQ (reference sequence). This CDR3 has 15 residues. The V end lost 0 bases, the J end lost 8 bases, and 16 bases lay between the germline ends. This CDR3 is CASSLAGFSTAEAFF. CDR3 DNA sequence: TGTGCCAGCAGCTTAGCGGGATTTTCTACGGCAGAAGCTTTCTTT.

This clone showed up just once. The V and J genes are TRBV27 and TRBJ2-2, with 9 bases lining up with TRBD2. CDR1 is MNHEY and CDR2 is SMNVEV in the germline V gene (reference sequence). The CDR3 sequence is 16 residues long. Germline trimming cut 0 bases from V and 6 bases from J; bases unmatched to any gene: 5. CDR3 loop: CASSLSLAGVSGELFF. The CDR3 bases are TGTGCCAGCAGTTTATCATTAGCGGGAGTCTCCGGGGAGCTGTTTTTT.